A selection of T cell receptor beta chains follows, all from one sample in a study of beta chain features in type 1 diabetes. Using immunoSEQ multiplex PCR, the repertoire was profiled, and TCRdb retains in-frame clones only, with some absent. The sample consists of roughly 400,000 clones, roughly 16% of them appearing once. Specimen: naive CD4+ T cells from blood. The receptors originated from a woman in her late teens or twenties in good health. Each CDR3 is given with its conserved first and last residue. A D gene is named only where the DNA matches it firmly. Only part of the rows carry a size: once, few, many, or a class if the clone is expanded.

TRBV28	-	TRBJ2-5	TRBD2	TGTGCCAGCAGTCGACTAGCGGGATTTCAAGAGACCCAGTACTTC	CASSRLAGFQETQYF
TRBV7-9	few	TRBJ2-2	TRBD1	TGTGCCAGCAGCTCCGGACAGGCGAACACCGGGGAGCTGTTTTTT	CASSSGQANTGELFF
TRBV28	-	TRBJ2-1	TRBD2	TGTGCCAGCCTCGGGACTAGCATCTTGAATGAGCAGTTCTTC	CASLGTSILNEQFF
TRBV9	few	TRBJ2-7	TRBD1	TGTGCCAGCAGCGTAGGGGACAGGGGGCGCAGTAAGCAGTACTTC	CASSVGDRGRSKQYF
TRBV6-5	-	TRBJ2-3	TRBD2	TGTGCCAGCAGGATCGGACTAGCTAGCGATACGCAGTATTTT	CASRIGLASDTQYF
TRBV27	few	TRBJ1-5	TRBD1	TGTGCCAGCAGTCCGACAGGGGGCCTCAATCAGCCCCAGCATTTT	CASSPTGGLNQPQHF
TRBV5-1	-	TRBJ2-5	TRBD2	TGCGCCAGCAGCCCCGGACTAGCGAGGGAGACCCAGTACTTC	CASSPGLARETQYF
TRBV7-2	-	TRBJ2-1	-	TGTGCCAGCAGCTTAGTGGGTCAGGTCTATGAGCAGTTCTTC	CASSLVGQVYEQFF
TRBV10-3	-	TRBJ2-1	-	TGTGCCATCAGACCAGGGGTAGAGGTCAATGAGCAGTTCTTC	CAIRPGVEVNEQFF
TRBV7-9	few	TRBJ2-1	TRBD2	TGTGCCAGCGGTGGGACTAGCGGAAAAGTTTACAATGAGCAGTTCTTC	CASGGTSGKVYNEQFF
TRBV9	-	TRBJ2-5	-	TGTGCCAGCAGCGCCAGTCATAAGTTCCAAGAGACCCAGTACTTC	CASSASHKFQETQYF
TRBV29-1	-	TRBJ2-3	-	TGCAGCGTCGCCCCTAGGGCGGGCCTAACCGTTACGCAGTATTTT	CSVAPRAGLTVTQYF
TRBV5-1	-	TRBJ1-1	-	TGCGCCAGCAGCTTGGGGGCTGCAGGGGTAACTGAAGCTTTCTTT	CASSLGAAGVTEAFF
TRBV27	-	TRBJ2-7	TRBD2	TGTGCCAGCCGCCTCGGAGCGGGAACCAACAACGAGCAGTACTTC	CASRLGAGTNNEQYF
TRBV5-1	few	TRBJ1-1	-	TGCGCCAGCAGCTTGACCGGGGGCACTGAAGCTTTCTTT	CASSLTGGTEAFF
TRBV6-5	-	TRBJ2-7	-	TGTGCCAGCAGTCTTAACAGGCGAGAGCAGTACTTC	CASSLNRREQYF
TRBV30	-	TRBJ2-2	TRBD2	TGTGCCTGGACCCAGGGACTAGCGGGAGTTGGGGAGCTGTTTTTT	CAWTQGLAGVGELFF
TRBV28	-	TRBJ1-4	TRBD1	TGTGCCAGCAGTCCTCGACAGGGAGGTGTTTCGACTAATGAAAAACTGTTTTTT	CASSPRQGGVSTNEKLFF
TRBV30	-	TRBJ2-1	TRBD2	TGTGCCTGGAGTGTTGGGATGTATAGCGGGAGAATCTATGAGCAGTTCTTC	CAWSVGMYSGRIYEQFF
TRBV9	-	TRBJ2-7	-	TGTGCCAGCAGCGCCTATACTAGCTCCTACGAGCAGTACTTC	CASSAYTSSYEQYF
TRBV6-5	-	TRBJ2-1	-	TGTGCCAGCTACTCCCCGAGTTCCTACAATGAGCAGTTCTTC	CASYSPSSYNEQFF
TRBV6-5	-	TRBJ2-5	-	TGTGCCAGCAGTTATCCCGGGACTGACTTC	CASSYPGTDF
TRBV5-1	-	TRBJ2-6	TRBD1	TGCGCCAGCAGCCCCCGGGACAGCTCTGGGGCCAACGTCCTGACTTTC	CASSPRDSSGANVLTF
TRBV5-4	-	TRBJ2-1	TRBD2	TGTGCCAGCACCTCCGGCGCCTTGACTAGCACGAGCTCCTACAATGAGCAGTTCTTC	CASTSGALTSTSSYNEQFF
TRBV27	few	TRBJ2-1	TRBD2	TGTGCCAGTCGACTAGCGGGAGGGAGGGAGCAGTTCTTC	CASRLAGGREQFF
TRBV9	-	TRBJ1-2	-	TGTGCCAGCAGGCGGGGACTGCGCCCTTCTAACTATGGCTACACCTTC	CASRRGLRPSNYGYTF
TRBV9	few	TRBJ2-5	-	TGTGCCAGCAGCTACCGACGGAGTGAGACCCAGTACTTC	CASSYRRSETQYF
TRBV29-1	-	TRBJ1-1	-	TGCAGCGTAGGATACACAGGCCCCGGGACTGAAGCTTTCTTT	CSVGYTGPGTEAFF
TRBV28	-	TRBJ2-1	-	TGTGCCAGCAGTTTCACGGCTGGCGGTAATGAGCAGTTCTTC	CASSFTAGGNEQFF
TRBV28	few	TRBJ2-5	-	TGTGCCAGCAGACTATTAGGTGGGGAGACCCAGTACTTC	CASRLLGGETQYF
TRBV5-4	few	TRBJ1-1	-	TGTGCCAGCAGCCGTGGGGGGTGGGGTAAAATGAACACTGAAGCTTTCTTT	CASSRGGWGKMNTEAFF
TRBV28	-	TRBJ2-1	-	TGTGCCAGCAGTTTCGGCTACAATGAGCAGTTCTTC	CASSFGYNEQFF
TRBV5-4	-	TRBJ2-1	TRBD2	TGTGCCAGCAGCCTGGTTTCGGGAGGCAGAAATGAGCAGTTCTTC	CASSLVSGGRNEQFF
TRBV5-1	-	TRBJ2-6	-	TGCGCCAGCAGCTTGTTAGGCAGGGAGGCTGGGGCCAACGTCCTGACTTTC	CASSLLGREAGANVLTF
TRBV6-1	-	TRBJ1-1	TRBD1	TGTGCCAGCAGGGACAGGGGGTTGACTGAAGCTTTCTTT	CASRDRGLTEAFF
TRBV4-2	few	TRBJ2-1	-	TGTGCCAGCAGCCAAGATAACGGGAACTACAATGAGCAGTTCTTC	CASSQDNGNYNEQFF
TRBV7-9	-	TRBJ2-5	TRBD2	TGTGCCAGCAGCTTCCCTCTAGCGGGATTGCAAGAGACCCAGTACTTC	CASSFPLAGLQETQYF
TRBV18	-	TRBJ2-7	-	TGTGCCAGCTCAACGGACAGCTTGAGCCACGAGCAGTACTTC	CASSTDSLSHEQYF
TRBV11-1	-	TRBJ1-1	-	TGTGCCAGCAGCTTAGACGGCAGGGGAACTGCTGAAGCTTTCTTT	CASSLDGRGTAEAFF